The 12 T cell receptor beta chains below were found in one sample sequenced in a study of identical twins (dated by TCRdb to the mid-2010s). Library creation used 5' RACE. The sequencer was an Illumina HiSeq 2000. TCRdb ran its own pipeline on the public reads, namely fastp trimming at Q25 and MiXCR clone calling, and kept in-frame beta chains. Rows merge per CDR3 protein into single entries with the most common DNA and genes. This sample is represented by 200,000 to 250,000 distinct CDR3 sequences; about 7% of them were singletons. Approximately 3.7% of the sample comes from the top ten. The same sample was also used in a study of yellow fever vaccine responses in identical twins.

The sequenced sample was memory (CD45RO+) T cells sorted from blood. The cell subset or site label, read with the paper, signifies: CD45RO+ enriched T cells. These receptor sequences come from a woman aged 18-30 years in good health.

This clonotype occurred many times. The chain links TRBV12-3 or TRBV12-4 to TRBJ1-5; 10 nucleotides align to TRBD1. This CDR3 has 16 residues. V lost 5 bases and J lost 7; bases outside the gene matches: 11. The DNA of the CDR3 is TGTGCCAGCAGTCGAAGAGAGGACAGGGGGGGCCAGCCCCAGCATTTT. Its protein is CASSRREDRGGQPQHF.

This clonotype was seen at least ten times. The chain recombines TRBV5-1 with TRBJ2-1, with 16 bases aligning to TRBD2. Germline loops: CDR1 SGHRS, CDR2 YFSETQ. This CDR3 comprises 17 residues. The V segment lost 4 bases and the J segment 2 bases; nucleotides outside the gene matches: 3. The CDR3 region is CASSQGLAGGPYNEQFF. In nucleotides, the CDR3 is TGCGCCAGCAGCCAGGGACTAGCGGGAGGGCCCTACAATGAGCAGTTCTTC.

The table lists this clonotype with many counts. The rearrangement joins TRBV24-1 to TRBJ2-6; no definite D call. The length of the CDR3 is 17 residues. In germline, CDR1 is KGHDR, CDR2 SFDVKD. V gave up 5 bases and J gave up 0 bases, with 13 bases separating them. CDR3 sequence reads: CATSGTEYYSGANVLTF. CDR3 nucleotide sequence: TGTGCCACCAGTGGGACGGAGTACTACTCTGGGGCCAACGTCCTGACTTTC.

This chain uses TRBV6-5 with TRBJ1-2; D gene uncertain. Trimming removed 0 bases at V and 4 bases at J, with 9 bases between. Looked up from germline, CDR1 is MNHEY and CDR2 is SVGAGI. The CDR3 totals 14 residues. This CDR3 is CASSYSSGGYGYTF. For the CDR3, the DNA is TGTGCCAGCAGTTACTCGTCAGGAGGCTATGGCTACACCTTC.

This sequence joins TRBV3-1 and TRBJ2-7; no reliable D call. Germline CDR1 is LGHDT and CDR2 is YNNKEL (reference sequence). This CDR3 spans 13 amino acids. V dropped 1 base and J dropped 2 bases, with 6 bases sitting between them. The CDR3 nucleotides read TGTGCCAGCAGCCAAGGATATACCTACGAGCAGTACTTC. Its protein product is CASSQGYTYEQYF.

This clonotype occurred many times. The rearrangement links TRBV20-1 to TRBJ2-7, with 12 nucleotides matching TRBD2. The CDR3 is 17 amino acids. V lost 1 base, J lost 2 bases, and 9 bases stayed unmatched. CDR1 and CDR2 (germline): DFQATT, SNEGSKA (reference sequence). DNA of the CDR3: TGCAGTGCTAGAGCTAGCGGGAGGGCTCTAGTAACCTACGAGCAGTACTTC. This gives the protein CSARASGRALVTYEQYF.

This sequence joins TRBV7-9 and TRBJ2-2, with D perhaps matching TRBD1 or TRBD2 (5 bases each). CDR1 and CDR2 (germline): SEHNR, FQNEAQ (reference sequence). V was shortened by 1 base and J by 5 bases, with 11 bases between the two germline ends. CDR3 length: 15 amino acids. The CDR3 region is CASSLVGRETGELFF. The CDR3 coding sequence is TGTGCCAGCAGCTTAGTGGGCAGGGAGACCGGGGAGCTGTTTTTT.

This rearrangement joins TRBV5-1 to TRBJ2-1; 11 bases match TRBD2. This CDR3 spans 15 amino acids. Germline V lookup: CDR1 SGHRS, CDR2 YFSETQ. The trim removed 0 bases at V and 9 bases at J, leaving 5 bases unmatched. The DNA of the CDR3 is TGCGCCAGCAGCTTGGAAATAGCGGGAGGGGGTGAGCAGTTCTTC. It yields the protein CASSLEIAGGGEQFF.

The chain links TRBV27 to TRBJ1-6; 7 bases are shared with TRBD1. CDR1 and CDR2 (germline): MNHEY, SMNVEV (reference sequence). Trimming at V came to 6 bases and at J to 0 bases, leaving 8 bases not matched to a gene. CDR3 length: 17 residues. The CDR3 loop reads CASRGGQQSSYNSPLHF. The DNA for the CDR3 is TGTGCCAGCAGGGGGGGACAGCAGAGCTCCTATAATTCACCCCTCCACTTT.

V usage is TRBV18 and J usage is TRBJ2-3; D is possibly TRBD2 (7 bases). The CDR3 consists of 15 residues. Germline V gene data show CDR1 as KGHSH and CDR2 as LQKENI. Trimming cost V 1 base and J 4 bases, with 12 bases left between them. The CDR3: CASSPRGGRADTQYF. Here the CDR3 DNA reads TGTGCCAGCTCACCACGGGGGGGCCGAGCAGATACGCAGTATTTT.

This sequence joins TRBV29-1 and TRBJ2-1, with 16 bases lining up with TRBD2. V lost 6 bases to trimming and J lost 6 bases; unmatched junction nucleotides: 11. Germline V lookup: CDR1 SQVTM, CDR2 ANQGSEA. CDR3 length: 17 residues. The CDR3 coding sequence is TGCAGCGTGAAGGGACTAGCGGGAGGGGGATATGTCAATGAGCAGTTCTTC. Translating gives CSVKGLAGGGYVNEQFF.

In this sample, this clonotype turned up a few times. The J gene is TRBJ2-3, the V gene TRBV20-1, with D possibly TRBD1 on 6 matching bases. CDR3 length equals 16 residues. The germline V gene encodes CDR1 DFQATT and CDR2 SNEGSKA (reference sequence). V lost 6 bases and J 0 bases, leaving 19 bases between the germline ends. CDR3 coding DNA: TGCAGTGCACTACTCGACAGGCACCTTAGCACAGATACGCAGTATTTT. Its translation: CSALLDRHLSTDTQYF.